This is a list of T cell receptor beta chains from one sample in a study of vaccination and CD4 T cells after COVID-19. What these receptors recognize is not known. A single record per CDR3 protein comes from TCRdb applying MiXCR to the PCR reads. Of just under 2,000 distinct CDR3 sequences listed, roughly two thirds were seen once; the top ten hold around half. Sequencing was performed on CD4+ T cells from blood, cultured in vitro, taken after SARS-CoV-2 vaccination. The receptors shown here come from a human donor who had recovered from COVID-19. The CDR3 runs from the conserved cysteine through the conserved F or W. D genes are given only for firm matches. Size is omitted from some rows. Given values are once, few, many or a class for expanded clones.

clone size	D gene	V gene	J gene	CDR3 DNA	CDR3 protein
-	TRBD1	TRBV6-2/TRBV6-3	TRBJ1-6	TGTGCCAGCAGCACAAGGACAGGGGGTGCCCATAATTCACCCCTCCACTTT	CASSTRTGGAHNSPLHF
-	-	TRBV20-1	TRBJ2-1	TGCAGTGCTAGAATGACCCCGGACAGACCCAATGAGCAGTTCTTC	CSARMTPDRPNEQFF
-	TRBD2	TRBV27	TRBJ2-2	TGTGCCAGCAGTTCGCCTAGCGGGAGTATCGCCGGGGAGCTGTTTTTT	CASSSPSGSIAGELFF
-	-	TRBV6-1	TRBJ1-3	TGTGCCAGCATCCTCGGGGGGACTGGAAACACCATATATTTT	CASILGGTGNTIYF
-	-	TRBV24-1	TRBJ2-7	TGTGCCACCAGTGATCCTGGAGTTCCCTACGAGCAGTACTTC	CATSDPGVPYEQYF
-	TRBD1	TRBV6-2/TRBV6-3	TRBJ1-1	TGTGCCAGCAGCCTGACAGGGCCAGCTTTCTTT	CASSLTGPAFF
few	-	TRBV6-4	TRBJ1-5	TGTGCCAGCAGGGATGGGACGACAATTCAGCCCCAGCATTTT	CASRDGTTIQPQHF
-	-	TRBV28	TRBJ1-1	TGTGCCAGCAGCCTTCACGAACCGGTCACTGAAGCTTTCTTT	CASSLHEPVTEAFF
-	-	TRBV21-1	TRBJ1-2	TGTGCCAGCAGCAAAGTATCAGGGGGTGGGGGCTACACCTTC	CASSKVSGGGGYTF
-	TRBD2	TRBV20-1	TRBJ2-7	TGCAGTGCTAGAGATAATTCGGGCGGGAGGGCCGGATCGAAGCAGTACTTC	CSARDNSGGRAGSKQYF
-	-	TRBV30	TRBJ1-1	TGTGCCTGGGCACGGGTTCTACGAGACACTGAAGCTTTCTTT	CAWARVLRDTEAFF
once	-	TRBV6-1	TRBJ2-7	TGTGCCAGCAGTGAAGGGAAGACGGGAGAGCAGTACTTC	CASSEGKTGEQYF
few	TRBD1	TRBV20-1	TRBJ1-2	TGCAGTGCCCAAAAGGACAGGACTAACTATGGCTACACCTTC	CSAQKDRTNYGYTF
once	-	TRBV20-1	TRBJ2-1	TGCAGTGCTAGAGATTACCCTAGCCCATACAATGAGCAGTTCTTC	CSARDYPSPYNEQFF
-	TRBD2	TRBV9	TRBJ2-5	TGTGCCAGCAGCGTAGCTCCCCAGACTAGCGGAGAGACCCAGTACTTC	CASSVAPQTSGETQYF
-	-	TRBV20-1	TRBJ1-3	TGCAGTGCTAGAGATCGTCAGTCCGGAAACACCATATATTTT	CSARDRQSGNTIYF
-	-	TRBV19	TRBJ2-7	TGTGCCAGTAGTATCGAGACAGCCTACGAGCAGTACTTC	CASSIETAYEQYF
hyperexpanded	-	TRBV6-5	TRBJ1-1	TGTGCCAGCAGTTACTCGGTGGGAGGTCGAACTGAAGCTTTCTTT	CASSYSVGGRTEAFF
few	-	TRBV2	TRBJ1-5	TGTGCCAGCAGCGACAGCAATCAGCCCCAGCATTTT	CASSDSNQPQHF
-	-	TRBV25-1	TRBJ2-3	TGTGCCAGCAGCAAGGACGGTGAAAGATTCACAGATACGCAGTATTTT	CASSKDGERFTDTQYF